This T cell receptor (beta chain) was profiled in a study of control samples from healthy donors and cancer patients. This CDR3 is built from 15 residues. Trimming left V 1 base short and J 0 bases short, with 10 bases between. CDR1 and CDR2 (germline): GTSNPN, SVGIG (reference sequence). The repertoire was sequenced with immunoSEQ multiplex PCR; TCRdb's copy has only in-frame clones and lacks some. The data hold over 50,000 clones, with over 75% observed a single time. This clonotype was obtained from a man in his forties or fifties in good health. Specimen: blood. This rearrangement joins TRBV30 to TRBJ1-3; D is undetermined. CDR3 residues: CAWSESGYSGNTIYF. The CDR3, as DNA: TGTGCCTGGAGTGAATCAGGATACTCTGGAAACACCATATATTTT.